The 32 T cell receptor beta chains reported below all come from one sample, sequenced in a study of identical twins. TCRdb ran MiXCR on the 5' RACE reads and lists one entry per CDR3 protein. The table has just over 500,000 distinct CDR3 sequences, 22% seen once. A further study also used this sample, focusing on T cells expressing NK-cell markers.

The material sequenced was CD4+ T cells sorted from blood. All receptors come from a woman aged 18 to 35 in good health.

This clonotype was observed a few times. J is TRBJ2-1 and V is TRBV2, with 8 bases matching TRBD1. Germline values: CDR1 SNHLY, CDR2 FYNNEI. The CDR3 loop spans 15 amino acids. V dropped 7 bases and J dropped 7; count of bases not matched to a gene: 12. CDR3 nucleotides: TGTGCCAGCAATTCCTTCAGGGGGCAGGGGAATGAGCAGTTCTTC. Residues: CASNSFRGQGNEQFF.

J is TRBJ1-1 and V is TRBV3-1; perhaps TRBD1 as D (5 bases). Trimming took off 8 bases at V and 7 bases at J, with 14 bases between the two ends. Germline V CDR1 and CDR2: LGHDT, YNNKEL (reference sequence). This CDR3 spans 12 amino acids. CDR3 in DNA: TGTGCCAGCTCAGAAGTGGGGCGTGAAGCTTTCTTT. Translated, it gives CASSEVGREAFF.

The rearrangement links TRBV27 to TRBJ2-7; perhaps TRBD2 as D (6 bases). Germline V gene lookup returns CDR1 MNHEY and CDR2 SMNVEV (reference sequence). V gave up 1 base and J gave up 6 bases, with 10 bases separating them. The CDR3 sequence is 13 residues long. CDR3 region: CASSLFGGVEQYF. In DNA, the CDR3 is TGTGCCAGCAGTTTATTCGGAGGGGTCGAGCAGTACTTC.

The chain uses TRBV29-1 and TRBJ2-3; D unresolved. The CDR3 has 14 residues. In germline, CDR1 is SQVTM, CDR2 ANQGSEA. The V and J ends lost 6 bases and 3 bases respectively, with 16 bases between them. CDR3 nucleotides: TGCAGCGTCACGCTCGGCTCAACTACAGATACGCAGTATTTT. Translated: CSVTLGSTTDTQYF.

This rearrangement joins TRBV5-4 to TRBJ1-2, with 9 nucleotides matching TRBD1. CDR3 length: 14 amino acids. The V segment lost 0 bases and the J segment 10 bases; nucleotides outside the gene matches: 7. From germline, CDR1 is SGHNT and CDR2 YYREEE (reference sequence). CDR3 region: CASSLAGGQGVYTF. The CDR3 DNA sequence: TGTGCCAGCAGCTTGGCCGGGGGACAGGGAGTCTACACCTTC.

In DNA form, the CDR3 reads TGCAGTGCTAGTGGGGCCACAGGGGACGATCAGCCCCAGCATTTT. Its protein product is CSASGATGDDQPQHF. The V call is TRBV20-1, the J call TRBJ1-5; 7 bases align to TRBD1. This CDR3 comprises 15 residues. The junction had 10 bases not matched to a gene; V was cut back by 3 bases and J by 5 bases. Germline V lookup: CDR1 DFQATT, CDR2 SNEGSKA (reference sequence).

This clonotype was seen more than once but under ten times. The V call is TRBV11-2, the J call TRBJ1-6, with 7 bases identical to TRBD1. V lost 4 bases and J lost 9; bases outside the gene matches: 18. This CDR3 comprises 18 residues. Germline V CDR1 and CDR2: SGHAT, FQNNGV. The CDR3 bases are TGTGCCAGCAGCTGGGTCGTAGCGTCCGGGACAGTCGGTTCACCCCTCCACTTT. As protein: CASSWVVASGTVGSPLHF.

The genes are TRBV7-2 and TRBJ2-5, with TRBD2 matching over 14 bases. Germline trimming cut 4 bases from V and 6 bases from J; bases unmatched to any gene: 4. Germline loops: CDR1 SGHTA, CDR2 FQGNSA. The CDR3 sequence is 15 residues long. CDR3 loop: CASSSTSGRVKTQYF. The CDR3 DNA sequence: TGTGCCAGCAGCTCGACTAGCGGGAGGGTTAAGACCCAGTACTTC.

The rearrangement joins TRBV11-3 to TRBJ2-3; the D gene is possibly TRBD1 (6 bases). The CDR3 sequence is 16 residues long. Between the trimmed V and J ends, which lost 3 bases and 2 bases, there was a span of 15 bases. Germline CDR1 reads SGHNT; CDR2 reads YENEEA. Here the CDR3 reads CASSFGYDRTTDTQYF. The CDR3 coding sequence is TGTGCCAGCAGCTTTGGGTACGACAGGACCACAGATACGCAGTATTTT.

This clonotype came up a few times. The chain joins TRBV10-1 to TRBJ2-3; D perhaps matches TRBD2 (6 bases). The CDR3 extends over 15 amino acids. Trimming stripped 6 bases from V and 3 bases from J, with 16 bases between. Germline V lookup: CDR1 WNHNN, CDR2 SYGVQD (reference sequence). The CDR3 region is CASSQYGSSTDTQYF. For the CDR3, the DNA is TGCGCCAGCAGCCAGTACGGGAGTTCGACAGATACGCAGTATTTT.

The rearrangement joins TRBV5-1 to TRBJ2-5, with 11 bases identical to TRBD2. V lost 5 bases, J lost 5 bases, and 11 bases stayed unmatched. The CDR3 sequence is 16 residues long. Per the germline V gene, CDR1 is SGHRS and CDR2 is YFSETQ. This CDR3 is CASSSLAGGSRETQYF. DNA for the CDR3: TGCGCCAGCAGTTCTCTAGCGGGGGGCTCGAGGGAGACCCAGTACTTC.

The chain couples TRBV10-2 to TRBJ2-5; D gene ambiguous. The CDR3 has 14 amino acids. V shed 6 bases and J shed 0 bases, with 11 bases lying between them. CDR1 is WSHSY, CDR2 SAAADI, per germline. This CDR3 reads CASSPNGHQETQYF. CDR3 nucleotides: TGCGCCAGCAGCCCGAATGGGCACCAAGAGACCCAGTACTTC.

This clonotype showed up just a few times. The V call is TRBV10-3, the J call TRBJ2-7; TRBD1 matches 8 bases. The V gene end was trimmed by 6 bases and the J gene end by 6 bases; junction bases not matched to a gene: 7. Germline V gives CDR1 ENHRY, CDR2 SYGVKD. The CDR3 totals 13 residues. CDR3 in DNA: TGTGCCATCAGGCTGACAGGGGTGGGCGAGCAGTACTTC. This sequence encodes CAIRLTGVGEQYF.

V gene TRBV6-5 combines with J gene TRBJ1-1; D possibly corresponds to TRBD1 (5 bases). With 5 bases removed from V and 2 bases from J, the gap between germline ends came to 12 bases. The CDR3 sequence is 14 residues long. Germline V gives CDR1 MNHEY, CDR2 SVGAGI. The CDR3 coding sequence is TGTGCCAGCAGTAACAGACAGTATAACACTGAAGCTTTCTTT. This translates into CASSNRQYNTEAFF.

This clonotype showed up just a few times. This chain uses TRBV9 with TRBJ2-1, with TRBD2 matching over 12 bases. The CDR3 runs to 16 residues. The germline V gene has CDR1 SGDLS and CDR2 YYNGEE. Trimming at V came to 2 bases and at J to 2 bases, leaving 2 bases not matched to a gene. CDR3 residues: CASSVTSGGTYNEQFF. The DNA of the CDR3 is TGTGCCAGCAGCGTGACTAGCGGGGGCACCTACAATGAGCAGTTCTTC.

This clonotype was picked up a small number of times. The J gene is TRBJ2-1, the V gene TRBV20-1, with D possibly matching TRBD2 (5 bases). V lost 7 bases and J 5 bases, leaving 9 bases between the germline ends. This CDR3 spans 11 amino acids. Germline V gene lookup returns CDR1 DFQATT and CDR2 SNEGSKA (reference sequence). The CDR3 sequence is CSGGLHNEQFF. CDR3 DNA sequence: TGCAGTGGCGGACTCCACAATGAGCAGTTCTTC.

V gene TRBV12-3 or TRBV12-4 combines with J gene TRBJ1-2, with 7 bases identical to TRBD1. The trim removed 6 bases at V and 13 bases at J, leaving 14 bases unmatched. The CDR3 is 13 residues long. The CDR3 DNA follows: TGTGCCAGCAGCTCCGGGACAGATTTCTTTCTCACCTTC. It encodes CASSSGTDFFLTF.

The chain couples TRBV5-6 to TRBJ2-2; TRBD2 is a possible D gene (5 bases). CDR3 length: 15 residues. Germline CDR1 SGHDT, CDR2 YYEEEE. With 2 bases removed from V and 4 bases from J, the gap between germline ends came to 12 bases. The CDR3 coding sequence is TGTGCCAGCAGCTTTGTACTAGTGGGCACCGGGGAGCTGTTTTTT. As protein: CASSFVLVGTGELFF. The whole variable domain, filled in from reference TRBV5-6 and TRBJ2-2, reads DAGVTQSPTHLIKTRGQQVTLRCSPKSGHDTVSWYQQALGQGPQFIFQYYEEEERQRGNFPDRFSGHQFPNYSSELNVNALLLGDSALYLCASSFVLVGTGELFFGEGSRLTVL.

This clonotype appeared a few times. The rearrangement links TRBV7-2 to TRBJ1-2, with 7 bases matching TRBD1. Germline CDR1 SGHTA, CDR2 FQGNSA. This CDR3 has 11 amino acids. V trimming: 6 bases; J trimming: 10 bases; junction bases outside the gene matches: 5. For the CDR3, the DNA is TGTGCCAGCAGTCCTGGACAGGTCTACACCTTC. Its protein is CASSPGQVYTF.

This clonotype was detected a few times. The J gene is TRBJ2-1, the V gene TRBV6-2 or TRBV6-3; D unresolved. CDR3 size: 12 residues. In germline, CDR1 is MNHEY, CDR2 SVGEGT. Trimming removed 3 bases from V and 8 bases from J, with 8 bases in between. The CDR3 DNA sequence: TGTGCCAGCAGTTATTCAGGCGATGAGCAGTTCTTC. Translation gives CASSYSGDEQFF.

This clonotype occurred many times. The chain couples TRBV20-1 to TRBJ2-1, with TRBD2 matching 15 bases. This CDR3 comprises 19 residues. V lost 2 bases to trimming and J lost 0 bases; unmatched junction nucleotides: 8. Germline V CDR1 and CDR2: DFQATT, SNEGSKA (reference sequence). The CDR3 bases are TGCAGTGCTAGATTCCCGGGACTAGCGGGAGGAGGCTCCTACAATGAGCAGTTCTTC. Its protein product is CSARFPGLAGGGSYNEQFF.

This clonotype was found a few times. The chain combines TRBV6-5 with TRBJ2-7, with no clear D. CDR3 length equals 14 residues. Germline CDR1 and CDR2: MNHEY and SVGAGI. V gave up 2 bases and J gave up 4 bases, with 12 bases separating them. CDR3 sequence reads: CASSYTNTIYEQYF. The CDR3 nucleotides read TGTGCCAGCAGTTACACCAATACGATATACGAGCAGTACTTC.

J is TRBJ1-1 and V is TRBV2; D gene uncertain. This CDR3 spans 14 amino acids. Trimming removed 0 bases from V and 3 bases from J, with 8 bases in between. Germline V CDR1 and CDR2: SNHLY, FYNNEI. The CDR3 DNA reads TGTGCCAGCAGTGAAGCGCTTGCGGACACTGAAGCTTTCTTT. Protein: CASSEALADTEAFF.

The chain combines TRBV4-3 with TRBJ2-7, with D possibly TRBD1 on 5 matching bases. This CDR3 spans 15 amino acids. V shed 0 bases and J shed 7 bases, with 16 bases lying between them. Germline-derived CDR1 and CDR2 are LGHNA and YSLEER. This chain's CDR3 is CASSQDPRAGLEQYF. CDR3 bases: TGCGCCAGCAGCCAAGATCCCAGGGCAGGGTTGGAGCAGTACTTC.

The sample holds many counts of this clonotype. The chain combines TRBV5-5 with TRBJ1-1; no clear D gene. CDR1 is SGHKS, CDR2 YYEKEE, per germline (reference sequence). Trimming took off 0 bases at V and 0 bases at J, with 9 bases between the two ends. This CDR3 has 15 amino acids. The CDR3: CASSLGAGMNTEAFF. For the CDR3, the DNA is TGTGCCAGCAGCTTGGGAGCGGGCATGAACACTGAAGCTTTCTTT.

The CDR3 sequence is CSARDREVRETQYF. The CDR3 DNA reads as TGCAGTGCTAGAGATCGGGAGGTTCGTGAGACCCAGTACTTC. V and J are TRBV20-1 and TRBJ2-5, with 7 bases aligning to TRBD2. The germline CDR1 and CDR2 sequences are DFQATT and SNEGSKA (reference sequence). J was trimmed by 5 bases and V by 0 bases; bases with no gene match: 6. This CDR3 has 14 amino acids.

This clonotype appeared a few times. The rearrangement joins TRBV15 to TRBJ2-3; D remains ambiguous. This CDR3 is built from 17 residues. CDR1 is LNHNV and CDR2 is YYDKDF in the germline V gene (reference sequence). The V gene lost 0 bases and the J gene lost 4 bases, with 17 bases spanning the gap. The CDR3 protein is CATSRDRNVVSADTQYF. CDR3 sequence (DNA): TGTGCCACCAGCAGAGATCGGAACGTAGTAAGTGCAGATACGCAGTATTTT.

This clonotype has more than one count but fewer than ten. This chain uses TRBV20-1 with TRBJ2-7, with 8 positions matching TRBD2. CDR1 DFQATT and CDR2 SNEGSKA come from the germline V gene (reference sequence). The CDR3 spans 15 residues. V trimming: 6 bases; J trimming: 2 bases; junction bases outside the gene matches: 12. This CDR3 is CSAPGGGHAAYEQYF. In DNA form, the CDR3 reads TGCAGTGCCCCGGGGGGGGGACACGCCGCCTACGAGCAGTACTTC.

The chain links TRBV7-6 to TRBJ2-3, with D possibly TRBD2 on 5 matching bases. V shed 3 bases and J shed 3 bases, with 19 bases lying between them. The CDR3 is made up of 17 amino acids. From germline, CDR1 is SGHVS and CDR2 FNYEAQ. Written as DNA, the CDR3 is TGTGCCAGCAGCTTTAGCGCGGGCAGGATAGGGACAGATACGCAGTATTTT. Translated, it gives CASSFSAGRIGTDTQYF.

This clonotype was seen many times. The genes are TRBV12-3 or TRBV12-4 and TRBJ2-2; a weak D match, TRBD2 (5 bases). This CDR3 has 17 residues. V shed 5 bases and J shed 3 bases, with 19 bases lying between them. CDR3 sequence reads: CASSTPRSSKDTGELFF. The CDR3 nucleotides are TGTGCCAGCAGTACCCCTAGGTCTAGCAAGGACACCGGGGAGCTGTTTTTT.

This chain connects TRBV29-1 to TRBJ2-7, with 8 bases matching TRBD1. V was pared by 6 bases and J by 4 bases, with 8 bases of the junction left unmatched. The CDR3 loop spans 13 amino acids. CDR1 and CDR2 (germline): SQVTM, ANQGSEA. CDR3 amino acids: CSVETGDLYEQYF. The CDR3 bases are TGCAGCGTGGAGACAGGGGACCTGTACGAGCAGTACTTC.

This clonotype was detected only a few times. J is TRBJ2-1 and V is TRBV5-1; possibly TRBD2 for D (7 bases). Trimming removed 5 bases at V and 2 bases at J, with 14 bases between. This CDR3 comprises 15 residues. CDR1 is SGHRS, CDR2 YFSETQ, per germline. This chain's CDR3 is CASRSRGGTYNEQFF. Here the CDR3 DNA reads TGCGCCAGCAGGTCCAGGGGAGGGACCTACAATGAGCAGTTCTTC.